This paragraph covers one TCR beta chain sequence. This clone was picked up one time. The antigen it recognizes is unknown. The input lacks base qualities; no much larger clone sits a single base away. The V and J ends are trimmed by 8 bases and 11 bases, leaving 10 bases between them. The germline V gene encodes CDR1 MNHEY and CDR2 SVGAGI. The CDR3 contains 10 residues, cysteine and phenylalanine counted. This entry keeps only the CDR3 DNA: 30 bases, framed from base 1. In Seattle, one collaborating source enrolled patients while the infection was active and tracked those patients longitudinally over the course of disease. The collaborating institutions used their own protocols to collect whole blood in K2EDTA tubes. For TCRbeta analysis, collaborator samples were shipped as frozen whole blood, as isolated PBMCs, or as DNA extracted from either sample type. TCRbeta CDR3 regions were amplified from genomic DNA using the immunoSEQ Assay, a bias-controlled multiplex PCR. The authors' analysis ran thus. Nucleated cell counts per sample were estimated from amplification of reference gene primers within the assay. To quantify the absolute abundance of each unique TCRbeta CDR3 rearrangement, sequence reads were collapsed and filtered. For each sample, productive Simpson clonality was calculated as the square root of Simpson's diversity index over productive rearrangements. TCRdb re-hosts the immuneACCESS table, in-frame sequences only. Its copies lack some clones; in the studies checked, an unresolved V gene accounts for under half of them, and the cause for the rest is not known. V and J calls and clone size are given by that table; D and trimming were obtained from the DNA. This sample is represented by some 49,000 clones; 85% to 95% of them were singletons. The ten largest make up approximately 1% of the sample.

These data belong to a study of blood T cell repertoires in COVID-19 (dated by TCRdb to the early 2020s). Study-level background: Collaborator samples came from the United States, Italy and Spain and covered acute and convalescent phases of COVID-19. The prospective study material was composed of cDNA or gDNA derived from T cells, B-cell-depleted T cells, or PBMCs. Deeply sampled blood TCRbeta repertoires from subjects exposed to, actively infected with, or recovered from COVID-19 were included in the dataset. The repertoires were released in a freely available public database intended as a resource for research on the immune response to SARS-CoV-2. The samples were drawn from the first 160 participants of the ongoing ImmuneRACE study and from 950 to 1,500 subjects provided by 6 global collaborators. Sample metadata almost always included a de-identified subject ID, COVID-19 status, age in years and sex. Where available, HLA class I and class II types were taken from metadata supplied by the sample provider and were not determined by assay-based typing. Study-wide findings and limitations: The quantity of clinical and demographic metadata differed by source and by participant and was supplied without curation.

The TCR comes from a man in his 60s with COVID-19, enrolled during active disease. Material for sequencing was peripheral blood. The chain is assembled from TRBV6-5 and TRBJ1-5, and the D gene may be TRBD1, 5 bases matching. The CDR3: CASSGGAQHF. The DNA reads as follows: TGTGCCAGCTCCGGGGGGGCCCAGCATTTT.